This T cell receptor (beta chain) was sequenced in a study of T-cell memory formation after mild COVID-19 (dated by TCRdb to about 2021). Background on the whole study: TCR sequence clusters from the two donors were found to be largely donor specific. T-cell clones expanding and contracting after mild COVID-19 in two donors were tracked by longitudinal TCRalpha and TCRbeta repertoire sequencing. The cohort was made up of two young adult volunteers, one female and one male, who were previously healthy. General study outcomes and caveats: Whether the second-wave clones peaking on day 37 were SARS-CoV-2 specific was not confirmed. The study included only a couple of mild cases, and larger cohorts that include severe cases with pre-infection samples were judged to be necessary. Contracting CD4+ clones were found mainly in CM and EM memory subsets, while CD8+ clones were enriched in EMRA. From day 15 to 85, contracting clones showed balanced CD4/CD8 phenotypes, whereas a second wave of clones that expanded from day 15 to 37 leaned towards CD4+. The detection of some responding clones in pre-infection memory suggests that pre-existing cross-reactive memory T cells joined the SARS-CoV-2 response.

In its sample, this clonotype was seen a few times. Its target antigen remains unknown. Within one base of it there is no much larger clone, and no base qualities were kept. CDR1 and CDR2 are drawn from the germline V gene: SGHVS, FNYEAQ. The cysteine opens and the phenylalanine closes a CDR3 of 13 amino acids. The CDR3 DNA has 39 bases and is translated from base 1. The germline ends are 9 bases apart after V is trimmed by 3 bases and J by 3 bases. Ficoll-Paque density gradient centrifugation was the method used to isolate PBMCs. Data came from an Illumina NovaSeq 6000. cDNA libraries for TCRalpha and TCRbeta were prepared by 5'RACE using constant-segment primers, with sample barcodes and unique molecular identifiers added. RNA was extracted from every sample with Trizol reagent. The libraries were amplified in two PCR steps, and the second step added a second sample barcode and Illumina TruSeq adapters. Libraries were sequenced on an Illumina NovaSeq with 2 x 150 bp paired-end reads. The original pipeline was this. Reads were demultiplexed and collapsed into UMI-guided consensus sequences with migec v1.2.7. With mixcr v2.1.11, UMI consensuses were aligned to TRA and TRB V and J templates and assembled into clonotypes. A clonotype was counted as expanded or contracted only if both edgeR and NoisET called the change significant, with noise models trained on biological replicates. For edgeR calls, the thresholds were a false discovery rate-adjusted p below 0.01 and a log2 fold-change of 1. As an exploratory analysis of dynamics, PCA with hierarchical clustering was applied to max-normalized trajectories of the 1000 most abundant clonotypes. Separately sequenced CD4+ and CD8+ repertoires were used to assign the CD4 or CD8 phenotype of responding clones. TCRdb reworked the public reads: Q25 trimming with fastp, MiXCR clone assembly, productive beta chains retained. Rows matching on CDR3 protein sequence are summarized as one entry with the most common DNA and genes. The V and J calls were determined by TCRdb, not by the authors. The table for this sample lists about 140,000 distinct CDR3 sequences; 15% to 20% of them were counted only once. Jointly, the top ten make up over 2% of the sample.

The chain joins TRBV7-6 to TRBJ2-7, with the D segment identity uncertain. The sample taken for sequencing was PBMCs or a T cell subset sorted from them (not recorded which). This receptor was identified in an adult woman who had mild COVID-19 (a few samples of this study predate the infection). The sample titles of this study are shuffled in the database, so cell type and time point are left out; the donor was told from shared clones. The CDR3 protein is CASSFGPDYEQYF. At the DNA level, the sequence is TGTGCCAGCAGCTTTGGACCCGACTACGAGCAGTACTTC.